This T cell receptor beta chain was profiled in a study of persistence of HIV-infected CD4 T cells. Sequencing used immunoSEQ version 4 in survey mode. Using immunoSEQ multiplex PCR, the repertoire was profiled, and TCRdb retains in-frame clones only, with some absent. The data show roughly 30,000 clones, with about four fifths seen just once and 4% to 5% held by the top ten. Stimulation used 9 to 10 ug/mL lysate from CMV-infected fibroblasts. CD40L-negative CD69-negative CD45RO-high memory CD4+ T cells were sorted as populations depleted of antigen-responding cells. Suppressive ART was started during chronic HIV-1 infection in these adults. Donors had undetectable plasma HIV-1 RNA, under 50 copies/mL, for 4+ years. CD8+ T cells were removed from PBMCs prior to stimulation. Remarks on this clone: Its antigen is not known.

This receptor was obtained from an adult man with HIV who was CMV-seropositive. The sequencing used CD4+ T cells sorted from PBMCs after roughly 18-hour stimulation, collected from a patient who received antiretroviral therapy.

The CDR3 sequence is CASRAGVTNTGELFF. The CDR3 DNA sequence: TGTGCCAGCAGAGCGGGGGTCACGAACACCGGGGAGCTGTTTTTT. V usage is TRBV6-5 and J usage is TRBJ2-2; 8 bases align to TRBD2. The junction had 3 bases not matched to a gene; V was cut back by 6 bases and J by 0 bases. Germline lookup yields CDR1 MNHEY and CDR2 SVGAGI. The CDR3 extends over 15 amino acids.